A single sample gave rise to the 15 T cell receptor beta chains below, sequenced in a study of OX40 agonist ivuxolimab in advanced cancers. Measured with immunoSEQ multiplex PCR; TCRdb has only the in-frame clones, and not every one. The data contain fewer than 100,000 clones, roughly 89% of them seen just once; the ten biggest clones take up roughly 0.52%. The source material was CD4+ or CD8+ T cells sorted from blood, sampled in a trial of the OX40 agonist ivuxolimab. These receptors originate from an adult with an advanced solid tumor such as melanoma, head and neck, liver or kidney cancer.

V gene TRBV5-1 combines with J gene TRBJ2-5; D is possibly TRBD1 or TRBD2 (5 bases each). V lost 0 bases and J 5 bases, leaving 8 bases between the germline ends. Looked up from germline, CDR1 is SGHRS and CDR2 is YFSETQ. CDR3 length: 13 residues. The CDR3, as DNA: TGCGCCAGCAGCTTGGCCGGGACGGAGACCCAGTACTTC. This codes for CASSLAGTETQYF.

The rearrangement links TRBV5-1 to TRBJ1-1; no definite D call. Germline CDR1 and CDR2: SGHRS and YFSETQ. V was trimmed by 4 bases and J by 2 bases, leaving 9 bases between them. This CDR3 comprises 13 residues. CDR3 loop: CASSPMGNTEAFF. DNA for the CDR3: TGCGCCAGCAGCCCTATGGGAAACACTGAAGCTTTCTTT. Supplemented by reference TRBV5-1 and TRBJ1-1, the full variable domain reads KAGVTQTPRYLIKTRGQQVTLSCSPISGHRSVSWYQQTPGQGLQFLFEYFSETQRNKGNFPGRFSGRQFSNSRSEMNVSTLELGDSALYLCASSPMGNTEAFFGQGTRLTVV.

Remarks on this clone: The final CDR3 position lacks the conserved phenylalanine or tryptophan, pointing to a likely read error. The DNA is omitted, as the CDR3 cannot be located on it reliably, and the CDR3 follows TCRdb's listing. Here the CDR3 reads CASSEALVQRI. The genes are TRBV2 and TRBJ2-3. The CDR3 is 11 residues long, ends included. The germline gives CDR1 SNHLY, CDR2 FYNNEI.

In the case of this clone: Other DNA sequences in the sample encode the same CDR3. The chain combines TRBV7-9 with TRBJ2-5; D is undetermined. With 5 bases removed from V and 3 bases from J, the gap between germline ends came to 4 bases. The CDR3 runs 11 residues. Germline lookup yields CDR1 SEHNR and CDR2 FQNEAQ (reference sequence). CDR3 residues: CASSQEETQYF. The DNA for the CDR3 is TGTGCCAGCAGCCAAGAAGAGACCCAGTACTTC. Full variable domain (remainder filled in from reference TRBV7-9 and TRBJ2-5): DTGVSQNPRHKITKRGQNVTFRCDPISEHNRLYWYRQTLGQGPEFLTYFQNEAQLEKSRLLSDRFSAERPKGSFSTLEIQRTEQGDSAMYLCASSQEETQYFGPGTRLLVL.

The V and J genes are TRBV27 and TRBJ2-5, with D uncertain. V lost 2 bases, J lost 1 base, and 5 bases lay in between. This CDR3 contains 13 residues. Per the germline V gene, CDR1 is MNHEY and CDR2 is SMNVEV (reference sequence). The chain's CDR3 is CASSLEVQETQYF. The CDR3 bases are TGTGCCAGCAGTTTAGAGGTCCAAGAGACCCAGTACTTC.

In this sample, this clone turned up once. The chain carries TRBV9 and TRBJ2-3; no clear D gene. CDR1 is SGDLS, CDR2 YYNGEE, per germline. V was trimmed by 0 bases and J by 7 bases, leaving 3 bases between them. The CDR3 has 11 amino acids. The CDR3, as DNA: TGTGCCAGCAGCGTAGATTATACGCAGTATTTT. It is translated as CASSVDYTQYF.

Regarding this clone: The same CDR3 is also encoded by other DNA sequences in this sample. This sequence joins TRBV7-3 and TRBJ1-1; D gene uncertain. V lost 0 bases and J 1 base, leaving 6 bases between the germline ends. Germline values: CDR1 SGHTA, CDR2 FQGTGA. This CDR3 contains 14 residues. This CDR3 is CASSLTAENTEAFF. The CDR3 nucleotides are TGTGCCAGCAGCTTAACGGCGGAGAACACTGAAGCTTTCTTT.

The V and J genes are TRBV9 and TRBJ1-2; a possible D gene is TRBD1 (6 bases). The ends were cut back, 3 bases at V and 0 bases at J, with 9 bases in the middle. The CDR3 loop spans 14 amino acids. Germline assignment: CDR1 SGDLS and CDR2 YYNGEE. This CDR3 reads CASSAGQPNYGYTF. CDR3 DNA sequence: TGTGCCAGCAGCGCCGGACAGCCTAACTATGGCTACACCTTC.

The chain recombines TRBV18 with TRBJ1-2, with TRBD1 matching over 10 bases. CDR3 length equals 15 residues. V trimming: 1 base; J trimming: 5 bases; junction bases outside the gene matches: 4. CDR1 KGHSH and CDR2 LQKENI come from the germline V gene. CDR3 sequence reads: CASSPRQGAGYGYTF. DNA for the CDR3: TGTGCCAGCTCACCACGACAGGGGGCTGGTTATGGCTACACCTTC.

The chain is built from TRBV12-5 and TRBJ2-3, with 7 bases identical to TRBD1. There are 15 residues in the CDR3. CDR1 and CDR2 (germline): LGHNT, FRNRAP. Trimming removed 3 bases from V and 0 bases from J; junction bases left unmatched: 3. As DNA, the CDR3 is TGTGCTAGTGGTTTACAGACAGGGAGCACAGATACGCAGTATTTT. Protein: CASGLQTGSTDTQYF.

As DNA, the CDR3 is TGTGCCAGCAGCCCCGAATCGACCGGGGAGCTGTTTTTT. Its translation: CASSPESTGELFF. This rearrangement joins TRBV5-4 to TRBJ2-2, with no clear D. Germline CDR1 is SGHNT and CDR2 is YYREEE (reference sequence). There are 13 residues in the CDR3. Trimming pared 4 bases from V and 5 bases from J, leaving 9 bases between. Looking up the rest from reference TRBV5-4 and TRBJ2-2 gives the full variable domain: ETGVTQSPTHLIKTRGQQVTLRCSSQSGHNTVSWYQQALGQGPQFIFQYYREEENGRGNFPPRFSGLQFPNYSSELNVNALELDDSALYLCASSPESTGELFFGEGSRLTVL.

The V gene is TRBV10-3, the J gene TRBJ1-2; 9 bases are a match to TRBD1. V shed 4 bases and J 8 bases; nucleotides not matched to a gene: 5. CDR3 size: 13 residues. CDR1 ENHRY and CDR2 SYGVKD come from the germline V gene. Here the CDR3 reads CAISGDRVNGYTF. DNA for the CDR3: TGTGCCATCAGTGGGGACAGGGTCAACGGCTACACCTTC.

The V call is TRBV5-1, the J call TRBJ1-1, with D unresolved. V dropped 4 bases and J dropped 0 bases, with 13 bases sitting between them. This CDR3 is 15 amino acids long. Germline V gene sequence: CDR1 SGHRS, CDR2 YFSETQ. The DNA of the CDR3 is TGCGCCAGCAGCCCTGAAGGAGGGCTGAACACTGAAGCTTTCTTT. It yields the protein CASSPEGGLNTEAFF.

The chain carries TRBV6-1 and TRBJ2-2, with D possibly matching TRBD1 (5 bases). The CDR3 has 14 amino acids. Germline CDR1 reads MNHNS; CDR2 reads SASEGT. V lost 6 bases to trimming and J lost 2 bases, with 10 bases between them. CDR3 in amino acids: CASRGVYNTGELFF. CDR3 in DNA: TGTGCCAGCAGAGGGGTGTATAACACCGGGGAGCTGTTTTTT.

The V and J genes are TRBV5-8 and TRBJ2-2; no clear D gene. From germline, CDR1 is SGHTS and CDR2 YDEGEE. The CDR3 is 16 amino acids. V gave up 5 bases and J gave up 3 bases, with 17 bases separating them. This CDR3 reads CASSFRGLTYTGELFF. CDR3 nucleotides: TGTGCCAGCAGTTTCCGTGGGCTAACGTACACCGGGGAGCTGTTTTTT.